Shown below are 4 T cell receptor beta chains from a single sample sequenced in a study of post-analysis software for immune sequencing data. Study-wide findings and caveats: Comparison of patients with controls showed 5 or 6 TRBV segments more frequent in patients, TRBV5-6, TRBV5-1 and TRBV20-1 among them.

Unique-molecular-identifier-tagged TCR beta cDNA libraries were used. TCRdb reprocessed the PCR reads via MiXCR and lists one record per CDR3 protein. There are 250,000 to 300,000 distinct CDR3 sequences in the sample; 36% occur only once, and around 5.2% lies in the top ten. Their cognate antigens are unknown. Sequencing was performed on blood. These receptors were obtained from a girl aged 10-17 years with multiple sclerosis.

In its sample, this clonotype was seen a few times. The chain combines TRBV28 with TRBJ2-3; TRBD2 might be the D (7 bases). The CDR3 contains 14 residues. V was cut by 7 bases and J by 6 bases, with 17 bases left in between. CDR1 is MDHEN, CDR2 SYDVKM, per germline. CDR3 sequence reads: CASNSRGATDTQYF. The CDR3 DNA is TGTGCCAGCAATTCACGGGGGGCGACGGATACGCAGTATTTT.

To note about this clonotype: This may come from a read error, since a much larger clone is one base off. The conserved phenylalanine or tryptophan normally closing the CDR3 is absent here, so this likely arose from a read error. The chain combines TRBV10-3 with TRBJ1-4, with a possible D match to TRBD1 (5 bases). Germline V gene sequence: CDR1 ENHRY, CDR2 SYGVKD. V shed 6 bases and J shed 3 bases, with 8 bases lying between them. The CDR3 has 13 residues. In DNA, the CDR3 is TGTGCCATCAGCCAGGGTTCTAATGAAAAACTGTTTCTT. Its protein is CAISQGSNEKLFL.

This clonotype was picked up many times. The chain employs TRBV6-5 and TRBJ1-4, with 9 nucleotides matching TRBD1. The CDR3 runs to 17 residues. Looked up from germline, CDR1 is MNHEY and CDR2 is SVGAGI. Trimming took 6 bases from V and 8 from J; bases not matched to a gene: 16. The CDR3 loop reads CASSLGTGRNSEEKLFF. Written as DNA, the CDR3 is TGTGCCAGCAGCCTCGGGACAGGGAGGAACTCCGAGGAAAAACTGTTTTTT.

The V call is TRBV25-1, the J call TRBJ1-4; a weak D match, TRBD1 (5 bases). Germline assignment: CDR1 MGHDK and CDR2 SYGVNS. Trimming shortened V by 4 bases and J by 0 bases, and 15 bases separated the two germline ends. The CDR3 has 17 residues. The CDR3 DNA is TGTGCCAGCAGTGGGCAAGGCAGGGATGCAACTAATGAAAAACTGTTTTTT. Its protein is CASSGQGRDATNEKLFF.